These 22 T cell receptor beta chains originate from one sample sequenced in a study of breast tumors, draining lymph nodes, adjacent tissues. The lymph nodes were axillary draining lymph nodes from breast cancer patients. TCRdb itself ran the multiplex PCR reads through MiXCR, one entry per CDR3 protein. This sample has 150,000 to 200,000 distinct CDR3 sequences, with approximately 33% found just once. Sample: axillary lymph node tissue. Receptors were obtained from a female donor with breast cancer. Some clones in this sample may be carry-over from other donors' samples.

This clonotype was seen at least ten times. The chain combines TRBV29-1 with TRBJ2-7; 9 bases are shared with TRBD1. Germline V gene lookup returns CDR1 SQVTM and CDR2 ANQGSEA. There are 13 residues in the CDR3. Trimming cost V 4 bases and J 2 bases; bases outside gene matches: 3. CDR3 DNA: TGCAGCGTTGCGGACAGGGGTCCCTACGAGCAGTACTTC. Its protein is CSVADRGPYEQYF.

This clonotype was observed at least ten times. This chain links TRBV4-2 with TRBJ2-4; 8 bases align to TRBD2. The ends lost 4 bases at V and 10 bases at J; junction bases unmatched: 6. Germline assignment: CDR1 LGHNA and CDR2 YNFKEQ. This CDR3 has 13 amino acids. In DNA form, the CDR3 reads TGTGCCAGCAGCCTACTAGCGGCAGCGATTCAGTACTTC. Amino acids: CASSLLAAAIQYF.

In nucleotides, the CDR3 is TGTGCCAGCAGCGATGGAGGGGGGGGGAATGAGCAGTATTTT. Translating it yields CASSDGGGGNEQYF. The chain combines TRBV9 with TRBJ2-3; the D gene is possibly TRBD2 (7 bases). Trimming pared 3 bases from V and 11 bases from J, leaving 19 bases between. In germline, CDR1 is SGDLS, CDR2 YYNGEE. The CDR3 spans 14 residues.

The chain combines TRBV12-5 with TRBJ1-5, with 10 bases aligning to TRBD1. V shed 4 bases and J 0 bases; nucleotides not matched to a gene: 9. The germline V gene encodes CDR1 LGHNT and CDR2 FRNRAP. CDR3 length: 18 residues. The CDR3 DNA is TGTGCTAGTGGTTCGGAAAAAGACAGGGGGCTTAGCAATCAGCCCCAGCATTTT. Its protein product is CASGSEKDRGLSNQPQHF.

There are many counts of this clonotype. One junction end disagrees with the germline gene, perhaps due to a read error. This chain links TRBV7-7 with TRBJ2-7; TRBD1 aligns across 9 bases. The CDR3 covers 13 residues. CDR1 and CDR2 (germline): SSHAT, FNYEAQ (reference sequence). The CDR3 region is CASSLGQGWEQYF. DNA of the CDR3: TGTGCTAGCAGCCTCGGACAGGGGTGGGAGCAGTACTTC.

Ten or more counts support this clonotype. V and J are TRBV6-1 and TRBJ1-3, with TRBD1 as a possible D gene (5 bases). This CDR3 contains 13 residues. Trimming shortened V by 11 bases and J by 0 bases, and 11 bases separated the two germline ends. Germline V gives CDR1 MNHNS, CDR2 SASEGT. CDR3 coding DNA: TGTGCCGTCCGACAGTCCTCTGGAAACACCATATATTTT. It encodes CAVRQSSGNTIYF.

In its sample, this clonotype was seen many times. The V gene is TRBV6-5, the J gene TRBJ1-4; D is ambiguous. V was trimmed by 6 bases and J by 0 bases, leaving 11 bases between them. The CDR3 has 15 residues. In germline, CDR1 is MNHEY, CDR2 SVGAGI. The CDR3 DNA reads TGTGCCAGCAGCTCTACGTCCCCAACTAATGAAAAACTGTTTTTT. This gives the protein CASSSTSPTNEKLFF.

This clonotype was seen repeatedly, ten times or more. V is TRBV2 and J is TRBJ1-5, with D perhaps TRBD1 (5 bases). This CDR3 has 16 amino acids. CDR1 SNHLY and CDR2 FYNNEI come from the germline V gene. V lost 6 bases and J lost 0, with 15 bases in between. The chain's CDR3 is CASRVGRRYSNQPQHF. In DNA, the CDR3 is TGTGCCAGCAGAGTGGGACGTAGGTATAGCAATCAGCCCCAGCATTTT.

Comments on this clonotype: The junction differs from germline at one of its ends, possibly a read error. The CDR3 DNA reads as TGTGTCAGCTCACCTCTATCTCCGGGACTAGCGGGAGCTCCCACCGAGCAGTACTTC. Translation gives CVSSPLSPGLAGAPTEQYF. This sequence joins TRBV18 and TRBJ2-7; 14 bases align to TRBD2. This CDR3 spans 19 amino acids. From germline, CDR1 is KGHSH and CDR2 LQKENI.

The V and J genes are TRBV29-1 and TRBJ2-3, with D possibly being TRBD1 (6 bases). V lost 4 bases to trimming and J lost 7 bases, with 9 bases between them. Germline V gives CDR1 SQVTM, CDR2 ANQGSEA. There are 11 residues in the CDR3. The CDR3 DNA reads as TGCAGCGTTGGCCAGGGGAATACGCAGTATTTT. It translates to CSVGQGNTQYF.

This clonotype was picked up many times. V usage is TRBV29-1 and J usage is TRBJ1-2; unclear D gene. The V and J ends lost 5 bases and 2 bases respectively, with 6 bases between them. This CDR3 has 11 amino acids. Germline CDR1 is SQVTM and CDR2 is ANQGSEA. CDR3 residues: CSVLSNYGYTF. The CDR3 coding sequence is TGCAGCGTTCTATCCAACTATGGCTACACCTTC. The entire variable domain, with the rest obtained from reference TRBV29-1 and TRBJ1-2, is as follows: SAVISQKPSRDICQRGTSLTIQCQVDSQVTMMFWYRQQPGQSLTLIATANQGSEATYESGFVIDKFPISRPNLTFSTLTVSNMSPEDSSIYLCSVLSNYGYTFGSGTRLTVV.

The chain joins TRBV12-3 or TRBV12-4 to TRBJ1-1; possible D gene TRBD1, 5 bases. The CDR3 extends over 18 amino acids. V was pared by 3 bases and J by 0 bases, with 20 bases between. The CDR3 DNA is TGTGCCAGCAGTTTGAGATCCCCTCCGAACAGGCTGAACACTGAAGCTTTCTTT. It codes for CASSLRSPPNRLNTEAFF.

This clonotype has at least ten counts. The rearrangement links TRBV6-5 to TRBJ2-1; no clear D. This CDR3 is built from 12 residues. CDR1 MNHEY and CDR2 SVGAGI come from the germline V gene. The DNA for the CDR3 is TGTGCTACCAGAGAAGCCTACAATGAGCAGTTCTTC. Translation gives CATREAYNEQFF.

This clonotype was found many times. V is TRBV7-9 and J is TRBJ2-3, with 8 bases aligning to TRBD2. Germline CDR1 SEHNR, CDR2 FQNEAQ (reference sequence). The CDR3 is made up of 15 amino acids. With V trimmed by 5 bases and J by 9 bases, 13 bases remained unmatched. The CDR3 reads CASSLSGEIDRTQYF. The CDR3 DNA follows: TGTGCCAGCAGCCTTAGCGGGGAGATCGACAGGACGCAGTATTTT.

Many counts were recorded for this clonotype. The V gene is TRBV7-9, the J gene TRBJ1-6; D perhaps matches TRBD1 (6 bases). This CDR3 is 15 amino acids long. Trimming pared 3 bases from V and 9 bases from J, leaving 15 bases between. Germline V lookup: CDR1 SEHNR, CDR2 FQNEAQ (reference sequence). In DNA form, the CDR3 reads TGTGCCAGCAGCTTCGGGACACCAAACCGTTCACCCCTCCACTTT. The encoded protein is CASSFGTPNRSPLHF.

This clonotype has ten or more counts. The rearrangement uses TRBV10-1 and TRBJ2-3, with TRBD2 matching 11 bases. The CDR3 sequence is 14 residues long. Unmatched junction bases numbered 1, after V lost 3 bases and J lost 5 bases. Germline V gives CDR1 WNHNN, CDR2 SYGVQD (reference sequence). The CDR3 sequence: CASSETSGGDTQYF. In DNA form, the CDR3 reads TGCGCCAGCAGTGAAACTAGCGGGGGAGATACGCAGTATTTT.

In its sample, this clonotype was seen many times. DNA of the CDR3: TGTGCCAGCAAGAGGGCTAGCGGGGGGGTATCATACAATGAGCAGTTCTTC. Its translation is CASKRASGGVSYNEQFF. J is TRBJ2-1 and V is TRBV2; 12 positions agree with TRBD2. The germline gives CDR1 SNHLY, CDR2 FYNNEI. This CDR3 has 17 residues. V shed 7 bases, J shed 4 bases, and the junction held 11 bases outside the gene matches. Supplemented by reference TRBV2 and TRBJ2-1, the full variable domain reads EPEVTQTPSHQVTQMGQEVILRCVPISNHLYFYWYRQILGQKVEFLVSFYNNEISEKSEIFDDQFSVERPDGSNFTLKIRSTKLEDSAMYFCASKRASGGVSYNEQFFGPGTRLTVL.

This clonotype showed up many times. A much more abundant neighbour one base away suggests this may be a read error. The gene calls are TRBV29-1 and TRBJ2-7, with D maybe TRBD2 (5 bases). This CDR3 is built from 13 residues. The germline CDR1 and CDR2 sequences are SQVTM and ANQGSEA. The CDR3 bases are TGCGGCGTTCGGGGTCCTAGCTCCTACGAGCAGTACTTC. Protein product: CGVRGPSSYEQYF.

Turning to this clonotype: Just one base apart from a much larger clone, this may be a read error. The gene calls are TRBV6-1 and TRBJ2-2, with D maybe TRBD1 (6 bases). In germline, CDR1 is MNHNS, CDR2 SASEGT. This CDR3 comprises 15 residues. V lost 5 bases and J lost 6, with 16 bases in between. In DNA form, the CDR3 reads TGTGCCAGCAGTCAAGAGTTGGGGGCGCCCGGGGAGCTGTTTTTT. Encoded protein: CASSQELGAPGELFF.

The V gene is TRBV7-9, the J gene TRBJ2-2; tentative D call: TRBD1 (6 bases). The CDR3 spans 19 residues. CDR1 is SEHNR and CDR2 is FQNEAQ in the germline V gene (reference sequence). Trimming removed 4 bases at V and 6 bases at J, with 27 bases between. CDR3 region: CASSSQIQDSRFNSGELFF. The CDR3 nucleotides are TGTGCCAGCAGCTCGCAGATACAGGACAGCAGATTTAACTCCGGGGAGCTGTTTTTT.

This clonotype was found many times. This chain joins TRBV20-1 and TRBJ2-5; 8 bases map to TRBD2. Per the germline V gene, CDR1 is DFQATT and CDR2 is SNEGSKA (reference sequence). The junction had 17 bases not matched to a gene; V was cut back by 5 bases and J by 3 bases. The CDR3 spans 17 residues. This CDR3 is CSAYGEPGLGEKETQYF. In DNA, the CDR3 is TGCAGTGCTTATGGGGAACCGGGACTAGGAGAAAAAGAGACCCAGTACTTC.

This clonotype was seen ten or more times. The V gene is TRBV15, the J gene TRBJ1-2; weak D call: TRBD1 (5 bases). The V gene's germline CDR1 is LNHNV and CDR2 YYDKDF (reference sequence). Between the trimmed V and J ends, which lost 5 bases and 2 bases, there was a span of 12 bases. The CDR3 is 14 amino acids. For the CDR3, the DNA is TGTGCCACCAGCTTTGGGGCCGGGAACTATGGCTACACCTTC. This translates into CATSFGAGNYGYTF.